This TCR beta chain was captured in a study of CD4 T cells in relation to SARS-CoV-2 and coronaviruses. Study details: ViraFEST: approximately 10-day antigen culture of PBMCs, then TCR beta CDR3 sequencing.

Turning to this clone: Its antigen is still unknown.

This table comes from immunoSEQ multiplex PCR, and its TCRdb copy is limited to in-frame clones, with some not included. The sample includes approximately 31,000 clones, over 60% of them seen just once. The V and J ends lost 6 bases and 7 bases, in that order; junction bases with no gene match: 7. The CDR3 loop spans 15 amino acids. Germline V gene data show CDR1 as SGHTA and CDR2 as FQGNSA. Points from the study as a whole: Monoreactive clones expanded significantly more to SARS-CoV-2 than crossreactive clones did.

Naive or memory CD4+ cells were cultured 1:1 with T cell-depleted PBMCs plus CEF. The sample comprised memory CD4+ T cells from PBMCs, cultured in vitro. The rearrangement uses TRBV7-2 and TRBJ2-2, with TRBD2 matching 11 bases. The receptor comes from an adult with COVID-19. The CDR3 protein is CASSVAGGDVGELFF. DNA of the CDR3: TGTGCCAGCAGTGTAGCGGGAGGGGATGTCGGGGAGCTGTTTTTT.